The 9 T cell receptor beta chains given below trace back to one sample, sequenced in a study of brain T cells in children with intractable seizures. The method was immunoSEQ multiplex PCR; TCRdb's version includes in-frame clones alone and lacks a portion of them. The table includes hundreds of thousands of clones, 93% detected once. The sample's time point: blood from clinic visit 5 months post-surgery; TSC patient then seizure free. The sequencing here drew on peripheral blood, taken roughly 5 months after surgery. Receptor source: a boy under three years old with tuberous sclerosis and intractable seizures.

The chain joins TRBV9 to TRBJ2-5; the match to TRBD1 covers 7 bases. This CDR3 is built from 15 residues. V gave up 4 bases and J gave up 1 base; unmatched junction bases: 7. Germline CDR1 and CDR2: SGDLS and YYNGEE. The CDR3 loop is CASSWGTEVQETQYF. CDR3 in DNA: TGTGCCAGCAGCTGGGGGACAGAAGTCCAAGAGACCCAGTACTTC.

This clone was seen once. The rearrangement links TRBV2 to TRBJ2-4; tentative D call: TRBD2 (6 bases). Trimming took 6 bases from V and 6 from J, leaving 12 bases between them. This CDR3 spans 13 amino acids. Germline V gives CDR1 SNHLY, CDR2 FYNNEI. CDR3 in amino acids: CASSGERVNIQYF. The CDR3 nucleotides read TGTGCCAGCAGCGGGGAGCGGGTAAACATTCAGTACTTC.

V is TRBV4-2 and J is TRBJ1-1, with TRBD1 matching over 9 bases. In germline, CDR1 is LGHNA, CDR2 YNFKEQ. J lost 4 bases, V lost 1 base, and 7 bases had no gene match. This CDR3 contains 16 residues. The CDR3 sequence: CASSQAGTGFGTEAFF. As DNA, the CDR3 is TGTGCCAGCAGCCAAGCCGGGACAGGGTTCGGCACTGAAGCTTTCTTT.

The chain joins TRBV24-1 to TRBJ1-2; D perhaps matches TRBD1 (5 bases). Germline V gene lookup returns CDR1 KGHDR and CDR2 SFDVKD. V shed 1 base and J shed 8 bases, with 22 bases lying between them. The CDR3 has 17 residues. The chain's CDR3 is CATSDLGQPGARDGYTF. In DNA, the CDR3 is TGTGCCACCAGTGATTTAGGCCAGCCCGGGGCGAGAGACGGCTACACCTTC.

CDR3 protein: CASSLGVTPYGYTF. The CDR3 bases are TGTGCCAGCAGCCTAGGGGTTACCCCCTATGGCTACACCTTC. The chain couples TRBV6-5 to TRBJ1-2; D may be TRBD1 (5 bases). The CDR3 has 14 amino acids. V lost 6 bases, J lost 4 bases, and 15 bases lay in between. Germline values: CDR1 MNHEY, CDR2 SVGAGI.

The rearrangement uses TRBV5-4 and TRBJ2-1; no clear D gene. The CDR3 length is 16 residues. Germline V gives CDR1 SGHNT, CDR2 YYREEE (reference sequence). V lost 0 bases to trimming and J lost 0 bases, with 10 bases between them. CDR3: CASSLGLGLSYNEQFF. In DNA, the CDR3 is TGTGCCAGCAGCTTGGGTTTGGGCCTCTCCTACAATGAGCAGTTCTTC.

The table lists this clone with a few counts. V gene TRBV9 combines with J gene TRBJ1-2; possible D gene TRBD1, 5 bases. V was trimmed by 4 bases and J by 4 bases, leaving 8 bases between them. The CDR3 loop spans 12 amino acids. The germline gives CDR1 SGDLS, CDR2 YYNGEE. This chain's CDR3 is CASSTDSYGYTF. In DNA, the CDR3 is TGTGCCAGCAGCACTGACAGCTATGGCTACACCTTC.

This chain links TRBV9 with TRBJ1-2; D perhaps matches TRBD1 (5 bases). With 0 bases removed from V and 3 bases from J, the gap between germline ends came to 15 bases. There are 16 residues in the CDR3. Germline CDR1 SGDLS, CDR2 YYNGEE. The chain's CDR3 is CASSVGDVGDHYGYTF. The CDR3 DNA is TGTGCCAGCAGCGTAGGCGACGTGGGGGACCACTATGGCTACACCTTC.

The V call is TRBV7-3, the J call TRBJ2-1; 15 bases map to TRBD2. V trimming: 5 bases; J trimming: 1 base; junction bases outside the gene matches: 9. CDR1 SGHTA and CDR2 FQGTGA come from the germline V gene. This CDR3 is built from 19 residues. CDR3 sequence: CASSLRTSGGAGSYNEQFF. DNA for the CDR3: TGTGCCAGCAGCCTCCGGACTAGCGGGGGGGCCGGGTCCTACAATGAGCAGTTCTTC.